These 23 T cell receptor beta chains share one sample of origin, sequenced in a study of blood T cell repertoires in COVID-19. The method was immunoSEQ multiplex PCR; TCRdb's version includes in-frame clones alone and lacks a portion of them. The sample holds about 180,000 clones, about 80% seen once. Sample: PBMCs or T cells enriched from blood (not recorded which). The receptors shown here come from a man in his 60s who had been exposed to COVID-19.

The chain links TRBV25-1 to TRBJ1-5, with TRBD1 as a possible D gene (6 bases). V was cut by 4 bases and J by 9 bases, with 16 bases left in between. Germline-derived CDR1 and CDR2 are MGHDK and SYGVNS. The CDR3 is 14 amino acids. In DNA form, the CDR3 reads TGTGCCAGCAGTGGACGACAGGACTCAGGGCCCCAGCATTTT. Residues: CASSGRQDSGPQHF.

The chain couples TRBV5-6 to TRBJ1-2, with no clear D. CDR3 length: 11 residues. Germline CDR1 SGHDT, CDR2 YYEEEE. The V end was cut by 4 bases, the J end by 7 bases, with 8 bases between. CDR3 DNA sequence: TGTGCCAGCAGCGGCCCCAGTGGCTACACCTTC. It yields the protein CASSGPSGYTF.

V gene TRBV7-2 combines with J gene TRBJ1-2, with 10 bases fitting TRBD1. This CDR3 spans 14 amino acids. V lost 5 bases to trimming and J lost 8 bases; unmatched junction nucleotides: 8. Germline V lookup: CDR1 SGHTA, CDR2 FQGNSA. The CDR3 is CASSPQTGGRGYTF. In nucleotides, the CDR3 is TGTGCCAGCAGCCCCCAGACAGGGGGCCGGGGCTACACCTTC.

This chain connects TRBV5-1 to TRBJ2-1; TRBD2 matches 12 bases. The CDR3 spans 15 residues. Germline CDR1 SGHRS, CDR2 YFSETQ. J lost 3 bases, V lost 3 bases, and 1 base had no gene match. CDR3 in amino acids: CASSWTSGDYNEQFF. For the CDR3, the DNA is TGCGCCAGCAGCTGGACTAGCGGGGACTACAATGAGCAGTTCTTC.

The chain couples TRBV7-3 to TRBJ2-2; 10 positions agree with TRBD2. Germline assignment: CDR1 SGHTA and CDR2 FQGTGA. The CDR3 spans 17 residues. V lost 1 base to trimming and J lost 6 bases; unmatched junction nucleotides: 8. The CDR3 spells CASSLNPASGSPGELFF. The CDR3, as DNA: TGTGCCAGCAGCTTAAACCCAGCTAGCGGGAGTCCCGGGGAGCTGTTTTTT.

This chain joins TRBV28 and TRBJ1-4, with a possible D match to TRBD1 (5 bases). Trimming left V 2 bases short and J 0 bases short, with 7 bases between. Germline lookup yields CDR1 MDHEN and CDR2 SYDVKM. This CDR3 contains 15 residues. CDR3: CASSLGGTTNEKLFF. The CDR3 DNA sequence: TGTGCCAGCAGTTTAGGGGGGACAACTAATGAAAAACTGTTTTTT.

This clone occurred once. V usage is TRBV6-4 and J usage is TRBJ1-2, with 7 bases that match TRBD1. Germline V gene data show CDR1 as MRHNA and CDR2 as SNTAGT. There are 14 residues in the CDR3. The ends lost 3 bases at V and 5 bases at J; junction bases unmatched: 6. The CDR3 here is CASSERTGPYGYTF. CDR3 DNA: TGTGCCAGCAGTGAGAGGACAGGACCGTATGGCTACACCTTC.

The chain employs TRBV5-4 and TRBJ1-2, with TRBD1 identical over 7 bases. The CDR3 covers 12 residues. The ends lost 4 bases at V and 9 bases at J; junction bases unmatched: 6. Germline V gene data show CDR1 as SGHNT and CDR2 as YYREEE (reference sequence). CDR3 amino acids: CASSRDSLSYTF. The CDR3 DNA sequence: TGTGCCAGCAGCCGGGACAGTCTCAGCTACACCTTC.

The gene calls are TRBV7-2 and TRBJ2-1; D remains ambiguous. The CDR3 is made up of 15 amino acids. Germline values: CDR1 SGHTA, CDR2 FQGNSA. Trimming stripped 1 base from V and 6 bases from J, with 13 bases between. Written as DNA, the CDR3 is TGTGCCAGCAGCTTAGTGGCAGACTCCCTCAATGAGCAGTTCTTC. Translated: CASSLVADSLNEQFF.

This clone was detected once. This chain joins TRBV25-1 and TRBJ1-2; D remains ambiguous. Trimming pared 1 base from V and 8 bases from J, leaving 14 bases between. From germline, CDR1 is MGHDK and CDR2 SYGVNS. CDR3 size: 14 residues. The CDR3 sequence is CASSESVTVWGYTF. In DNA form, the CDR3 reads TGTGCCAGCAGTGAATCTGTCACGGTATGGGGCTACACCTTC.

V and J are TRBV7-9 and TRBJ1-2; a possible D gene is TRBD1 (6 bases). Germline CDR1 SEHNR, CDR2 FQNEAQ (reference sequence). The V end was cut by 1 base, the J end by 5 bases, with 17 bases between. This CDR3 is built from 16 residues. In nucleotides, the CDR3 is TGTGCCAGCAGCTTAGACCGGGCTGAAGGGGGTTATGGCTACACCTTC. Its protein product is CASSLDRAEGGYGYTF.

The chain is built from TRBV7-3 and TRBJ2-2, with D tentatively TRBD2 (6 bases). The CDR3 has 14 amino acids. Germline lookup yields CDR1 SGHTA and CDR2 FQGTGA. Deletions cut 5 bases from V and 2 bases from J, with 9 bases between. CDR3 sequence: CASSPSANTGELFF. The DNA of the CDR3 is TGTGCCAGCAGCCCTAGCGCAAACACCGGGGAGCTGTTTTTT. The complete variable domain, with remaining parts taken from reference TRBV7-3 and TRBJ2-2, reads GAGVSQTPSNKVTEKGKYVELRCDPISGHTALYWYRQSLGQGPEFLIYFQGTGAADDSGLPNDRFFAVRPEGSVSTLKIQRTERGDSAVYLCASSPSANTGELFFGEGSRLTVL.

A few counts support this clone. The chain links TRBV30 to TRBJ1-5, with D possibly TRBD1 on 6 matching bases. Trimming cost V 2 bases and J 2 bases, with 10 bases left between them. The germline V gene has CDR1 GTSNPN and CDR2 SVGIG (reference sequence). This CDR3 contains 14 residues. CDR3 bases: TGTGCCTGGAGTCGGCCAGGGGGCAATCAGCCCCAGCATTTT. The encoded protein is CAWSRPGGNQPQHF. Combining the CDR3 with reference TRBV30 and TRBJ1-5 gives the whole variable domain SQTIHQWPATLVQPVGSPLSLECTVEGTSNPNLYWYRQAAGRGLQLLFYSVGIGQISSEVPQNLSASRPQDRQFILSSKKLLLSDSGFYLCAWSRPGGNQPQHFGDGTRLSIL.

This clone was seen ten or more times. The chain links TRBV6-1 to TRBJ1-1; 7 bases are shared with TRBD1. This CDR3 has 13 amino acids. V lost 5 bases to trimming and J lost 7 bases; unmatched junction nucleotides: 7. CDR1 is MNHNS, CDR2 SASEGT, per germline. The CDR3 region has the DNA TGTGCCAGCAGTAGGACAGGCGAGGGTGAAGCTTTCTTT. Protein product: CASSRTGEGEAFF.

V and J are TRBV2 and TRBJ1-3; TRBD1 aligns across 7 bases. Per the germline V gene, CDR1 is SNHLY and CDR2 is FYNNEI. Unmatched junction bases numbered 10, after V lost 5 bases and J lost 0 bases. The CDR3 is 17 residues long. The DNA of the CDR3 is TGTGCCAGCAGTTCTACTCCCGGGACAGTCTCTGGAAACACCATATATTTT. This gives the protein CASSSTPGTVSGNTIYF.

J is TRBJ1-2 and V is TRBV19; D is undetermined. The CDR3 length is 15 residues. The germline V and J ends were trimmed by 1 base and 3 bases, with 12 bases remaining between them. Germline V CDR1 and CDR2: LNHDA, SQIVND (reference sequence). CDR3 sequence reads: CASSIARRTDYGYTF. CDR3 sequence (DNA): TGTGCCAGTAGTATAGCCCGGAGAACGGACTATGGCTACACCTTC.

The CDR3 DNA follows: TGTGCCAGCGGGTCGAGGGCCCTATCCACAGATACGCAGTATTTT. Its translation is CASGSRALSTDTQYF. The chain recombines TRBV27 with TRBJ2-3; a weak D match, TRBD2 (5 bases). The germline V gene has CDR1 MNHEY and CDR2 SMNVEV (reference sequence). V was shortened by 8 bases and J by 2 bases, with 17 bases between the two germline ends. This CDR3 has 15 residues.

V and J are TRBV7-2 and TRBJ2-1; 8 nucleotides agree with TRBD1. Germline V gene data show CDR1 as SGHTA and CDR2 as FQGNSA. The CDR3 totals 17 residues. V gave up 5 bases and J gave up 1 base; unmatched junction bases: 10. In DNA form, the CDR3 reads TGTGCCAGCAGCCTAAGGGCAGGGGGCGGATCCTACAATGAGCAGTTCTTC. Translated, it gives CASSLRAGGGSYNEQFF.

The CDR3 DNA is TGTGCCAGTAGTGCAACAGGGGTGGCAGACTCACCCCTCCACTTT. Amino acid sequence: CASSATGVADSPLHF. This chain uses TRBV19 with TRBJ1-6, with 7 nucleotides matching TRBD1. The CDR3 loop spans 15 amino acids. With V trimmed by 5 bases and J by 10 bases, 11 bases remained unmatched. The germline V gene encodes CDR1 LNHDA and CDR2 SQIVND (reference sequence).

DNA of the CDR3: TGTGCCACGCGGGACAGGGGCGTCTATGGCTACACCTTC. Its protein is CATRDRGVYGYTF. The rearrangement joins TRBV6-5 to TRBJ1-2, with 10 bases identical to TRBD1. J was trimmed by 4 bases and V by 10 bases; bases with no gene match: 6. Germline-derived CDR1 and CDR2 are MNHEY and SVGAGI. CDR3 size: 13 residues.

The chain uses TRBV10-3 and TRBJ1-2; TRBD1 might be the D (5 bases). The germline V gene encodes CDR1 ENHRY and CDR2 SYGVKD. The CDR3 covers 16 residues. V was pared by 4 bases and J by 1 base, with 16 bases between. CDR3 sequence (DNA): TGTGCCATCAGTGGAAGGGGCGGGGACGGTAACTATGGCTACACCTTC. This encodes CAISGRGGDGNYGYTF.

The count of this clone is one. The chain uses TRBV7-6 and TRBJ1-4, with 7 positions matching TRBD1. Per germline, CDR1 SGHVS and CDR2 FNYEAQ. Trimming took 1 base from V and 8 from J; bases not matched to a gene: 7. This CDR3 is built from 15 residues. The CDR3 DNA sequence: TGTGCCAGCAGCTTAGGACAGGGCGTATTAGAAAAACTGTTTTTT. The encoded protein is CASSLGQGVLEKLFF. Full variable domain (missing parts from reference TRBV7-6 and TRBJ1-4): GAGVSQSPRYKVTKRGQDVALRCDPISGHVSLYWYRQALGQGPEFLTYFNYEAQQDKSGLPNDRFSAERPEGSISTLTIQRTEQRDSAMYRCASSLGQGVLEKLFFGSGTQLSVL.

This chain joins TRBV6-2 or TRBV6-3 and TRBJ1-2, with D possibly TRBD1 on 6 matching bases. The CDR3 consists of 14 residues. The V end lost 4 bases, the J end lost 2 bases, and 11 bases lay between the germline ends. Per germline, CDR1 MNHEY and CDR2 SVGEGT. The CDR3 DNA reads TGTGCCAGCAGTTCATCAGGACAGAACTATGGCTACACCTTC. Translating gives CASSSSGQNYGYTF.